This T cell receptor (beta chain) was sequenced in a study of T cells in Graves' hyperthyroidism and ophthalmopathy. Study-wide findings and caveats: The model anticipated ophthalmopathy a median around 6 months pre-onset. Most clonotypes expanded in thyroid above 0.001 were likewise present in blood.

This clonotype was counted many times. The antigen remains unidentified. Its ends do not fully match the called genes, so a read error is possible. The investigators amplified TCR beta CDR3 regions from RNA transcripts. Researchers ran a first-round RT-PCR on the TCR CDR3 using the HTBI primer set. TCRdb redid the calling of the multiplex PCR reads with MiXCR, one entry per CDR3 protein. The sample holds more than 350,000 distinct CDR3 sequences, more than 12% seen once. CDR1 SGHTA and CDR2 FQGTGA come from the germline V gene. The CDR3 spans 16 residues. The sequence came from a woman aged 30 to 39 with Graves' hyperthyroidism. This chain uses TRBV7-3 with TRBJ2-2; perhaps TRBD1 as D (6 bases). The sequenced sample consisted of blood. The CDR3: CASSLTGSPNTGELFF. CDR3 nucleotides: TGTGCCAGCAGCCTAACAGGGAGTCCGAACACCGGGGAGCTGTTTTTT.